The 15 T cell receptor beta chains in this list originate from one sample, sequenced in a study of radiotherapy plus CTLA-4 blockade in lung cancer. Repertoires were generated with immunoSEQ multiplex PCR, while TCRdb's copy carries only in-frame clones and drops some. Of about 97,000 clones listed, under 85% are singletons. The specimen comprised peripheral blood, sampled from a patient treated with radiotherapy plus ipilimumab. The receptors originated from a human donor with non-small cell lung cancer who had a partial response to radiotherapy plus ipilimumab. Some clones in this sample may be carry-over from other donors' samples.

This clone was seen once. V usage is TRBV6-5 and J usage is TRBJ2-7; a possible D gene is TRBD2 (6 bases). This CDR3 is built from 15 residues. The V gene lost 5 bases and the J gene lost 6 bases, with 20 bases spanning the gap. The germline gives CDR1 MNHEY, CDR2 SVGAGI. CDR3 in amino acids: CASSPGLRHISEQYF. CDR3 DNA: TGTGCCAGCAGTCCGGGACTTAGGCATATCTCCGAGCAGTACTTC.

DNA of the CDR3: TGTGCCAGTAGTATAGCTGCGGGAAGTCGAGAGACCCAGTACTTC. Its translation is CASSIAAGSRETQYF. The V call is TRBV19, the J call TRBJ2-5; TRBD2 might be the D (6 bases). The length of the CDR3 is 15 residues. Germline V gives CDR1 LNHDA, CDR2 SQIVND (reference sequence). The V end lost 1 base, the J end lost 4 bases, and 13 bases lay between the germline ends.

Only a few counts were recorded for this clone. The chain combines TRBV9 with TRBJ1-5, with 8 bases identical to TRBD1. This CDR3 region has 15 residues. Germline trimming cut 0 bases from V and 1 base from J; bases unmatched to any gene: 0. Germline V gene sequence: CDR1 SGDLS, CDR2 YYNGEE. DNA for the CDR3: TGTGCCAGCAGCGTAGGGACAGGGAGCAATCAGCCCCAGCATTTT. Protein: CASSVGTGSNQPQHF.

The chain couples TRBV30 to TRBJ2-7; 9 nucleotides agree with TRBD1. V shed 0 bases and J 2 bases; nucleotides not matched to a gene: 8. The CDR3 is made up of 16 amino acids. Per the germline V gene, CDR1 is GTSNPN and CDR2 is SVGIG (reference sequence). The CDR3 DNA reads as TGTGCCTGGAGTGTGAAGTTGGGACAGGGTACCTACGAGCAGTACTTC. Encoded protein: CAWSVKLGQGTYEQYF.

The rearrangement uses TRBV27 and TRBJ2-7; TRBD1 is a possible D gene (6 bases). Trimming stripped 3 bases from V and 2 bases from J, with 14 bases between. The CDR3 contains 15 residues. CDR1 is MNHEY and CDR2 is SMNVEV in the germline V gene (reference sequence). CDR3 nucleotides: TGTGCCAGCAGTTTTACAGGGATGGGACCCTACGAGCAGTACTTC. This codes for CASSFTGMGPYEQYF.

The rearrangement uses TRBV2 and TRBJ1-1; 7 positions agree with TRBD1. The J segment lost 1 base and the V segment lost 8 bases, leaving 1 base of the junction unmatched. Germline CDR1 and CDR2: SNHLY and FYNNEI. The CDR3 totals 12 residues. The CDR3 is CASGTANTEAFF. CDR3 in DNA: TGTGCCAGCGGGACAGCGAACACTGAAGCTTTCTTT.

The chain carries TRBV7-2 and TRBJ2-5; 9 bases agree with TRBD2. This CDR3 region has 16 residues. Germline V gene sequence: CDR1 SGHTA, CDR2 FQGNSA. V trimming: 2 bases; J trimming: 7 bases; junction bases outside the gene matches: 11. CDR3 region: CASSLREIGLARTQYF. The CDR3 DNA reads TGTGCCAGCAGCTTACGTGAAATAGGACTAGCGCGGACCCAGTACTTC.

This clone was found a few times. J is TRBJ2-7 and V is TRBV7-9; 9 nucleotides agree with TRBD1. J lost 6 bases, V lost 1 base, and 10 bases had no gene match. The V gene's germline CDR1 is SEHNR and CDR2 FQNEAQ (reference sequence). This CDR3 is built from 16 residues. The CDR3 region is CASSLDPGQGSSEQYF. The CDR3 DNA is TGTGCCAGCAGCTTAGACCCGGGACAGGGTTCATCCGAGCAGTACTTC.

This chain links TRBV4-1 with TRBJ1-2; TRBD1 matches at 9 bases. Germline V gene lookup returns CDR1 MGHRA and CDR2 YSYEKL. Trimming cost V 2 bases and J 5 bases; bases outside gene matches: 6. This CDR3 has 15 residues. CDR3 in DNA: TGCGCCAGCAGCCAACCGGGACAGGGAAGGTATGGCTACACCTTC. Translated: CASSQPGQGRYGYTF.

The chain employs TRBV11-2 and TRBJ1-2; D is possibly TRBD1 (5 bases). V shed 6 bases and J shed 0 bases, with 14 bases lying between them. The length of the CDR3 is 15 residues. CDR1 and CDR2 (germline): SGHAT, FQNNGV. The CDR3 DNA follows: TGTGCCAGCAGAATGGCAGGGCCATCTAACTATGGCTACACCTTC. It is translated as CASRMAGPSNYGYTF.

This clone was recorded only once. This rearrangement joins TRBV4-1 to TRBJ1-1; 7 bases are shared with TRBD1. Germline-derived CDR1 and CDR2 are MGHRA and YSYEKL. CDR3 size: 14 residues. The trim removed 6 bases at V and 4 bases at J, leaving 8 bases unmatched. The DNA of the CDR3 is TGCGCCAGCAGACTTGGACAGGACTTCACTGAAGCTTTCTTT. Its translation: CASRLGQDFTEAFF.

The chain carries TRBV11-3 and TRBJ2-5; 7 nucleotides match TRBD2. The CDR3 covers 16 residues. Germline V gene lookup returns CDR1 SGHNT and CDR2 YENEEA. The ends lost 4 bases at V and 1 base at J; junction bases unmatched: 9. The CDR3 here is CASSSRVAGSQETQYF. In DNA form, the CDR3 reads TGTGCCAGCAGCTCCCGGGTAGCGGGTTCCCAAGAGACCCAGTACTTC.

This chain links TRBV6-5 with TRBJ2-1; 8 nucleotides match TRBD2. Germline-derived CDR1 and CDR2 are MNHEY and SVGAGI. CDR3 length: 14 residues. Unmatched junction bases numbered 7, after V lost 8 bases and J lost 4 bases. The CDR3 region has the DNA TGTGCCAGCCTTAGCGGGACCCCTTACAATGAGCAGTTCTTC. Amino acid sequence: CASLSGTPYNEQFF.

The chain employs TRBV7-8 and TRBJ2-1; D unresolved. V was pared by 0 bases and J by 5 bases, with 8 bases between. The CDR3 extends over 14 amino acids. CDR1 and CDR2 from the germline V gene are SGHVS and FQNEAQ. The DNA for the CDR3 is TGTGCCAGCAGCTTAGCGTCCAGTAACAATGAGCAGTTCTTC. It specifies CASSLASSNNEQFF. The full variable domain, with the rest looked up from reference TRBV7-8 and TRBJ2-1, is GAGVSQSPRYKVAKRGQDVALRCDPISGHVSLFWYQQALGQGPEFLTYFQNEAQLDKSGLPSDRFFAERPEGSVSTLKIQRTQQEDSAVYLCASSLASSNNEQFFGPGTRLTVL.

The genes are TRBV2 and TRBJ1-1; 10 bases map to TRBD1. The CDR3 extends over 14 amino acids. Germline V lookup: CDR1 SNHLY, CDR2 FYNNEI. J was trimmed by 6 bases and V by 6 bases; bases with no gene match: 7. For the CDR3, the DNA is TGTGCCAGCAGAGCGGAGGGGACAGGGGCTGAAGCTTTCTTT. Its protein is CASRAEGTGAEAFF. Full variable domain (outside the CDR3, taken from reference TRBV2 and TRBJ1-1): EPEVTQTPSHQVTQMGQEVILRCVPISNHLYFYWYRQILGQKVEFLVSFYNNEISEKSEIFDDQFSVERPDGSNFTLKIRSTKLEDSAMYFCASRAEGTGAEAFFGQGTRLTVV.